Presented here are 9 T cell receptor beta chains from one specimen sequenced in a study of blood T cell repertoires in COVID-19 (dated by TCRdb to 2018 to 2021). Libraries were prepared through the immunoSEQ multiplex PCR assay. Entries here come from immuneACCESS through TCRdb and include only in-frame sequences with V and J called. Some clones fail to appear in such tables; in the studies checked, an unresolved V gene covers under half of the shortfall, and the cause of the remainder is unknown. The sample table records some 99,000 clones; approximately 81% of these occur just once. The ten largest account for about 11% of the sample. Sequenced input: peripheral blood. These receptors were collected from a woman aged 80 or over with acute or convalescent COVID-19.

The chain combines TRBV6-5 with TRBJ2-1; D possibly corresponds to TRBD2 (5 bases). Deletions cut 6 bases from V and 7 bases from J, with 10 bases between. The CDR3 is 12 amino acids. CDR1 MNHEY and CDR2 SVGAGI come from the germline V gene. The CDR3 DNA follows: TGTGCCAGCAGGGGAGACGGGAATGAGCAGTTCTTC. Translating it yields CASRGDGNEQFF.

The V call is TRBV7-2, the J call TRBJ2-2, with 9 positions matching TRBD2. Trimming at V came to 1 base and at J to 9 bases, leaving 15 bases not matched to a gene. CDR1 SGHTA and CDR2 FQGNSA come from the germline V gene. The CDR3 consists of 18 residues. The chain's CDR3 is CASSLGPRGGRVARELFF. The CDR3, as DNA: TGTGCCAGCAGCTTAGGGCCGCGGGGGGGAAGAGTGGCCAGGGAGCTGTTTTTT.

A single count supports this clone. The V and J genes are TRBV2 and TRBJ2-5, with 14 bases identical to TRBD2. CDR1 and CDR2 (germline): SNHLY, FYNNEI. The CDR3 runs to 15 residues. V lost 8 bases and J lost 5; bases outside the gene matches: 7. CDR3 DNA: TGTGCCAGCGGACTAGCGGGGGGATCCGGGGAGACCCAGTACTTC. This encodes CASGLAGGSGETQYF.

The rearrangement joins TRBV20-1 to TRBJ2-4; the match to TRBD1 covers 9 bases. The germline CDR1 and CDR2 sequences are DFQATT and SNEGSKA (reference sequence). This CDR3 comprises 16 residues. Unmatched junction bases numbered 6, after V lost 3 bases and J lost 0 bases. CDR3 protein: CSASRATGGAKNIQYF. The CDR3 nucleotides are TGCAGTGCTAGTCGCGCGACAGGGGGAGCCAAAAACATTCAGTACTTC.

The chain couples TRBV2 to TRBJ2-7; tentative D call: TRBD2 (7 bases). The CDR3 sequence is 13 residues long. The germline gives CDR1 SNHLY, CDR2 FYNNEI. Between the trimmed V and J ends, which lost 6 bases and 3 bases, there was a span of 12 bases. The CDR3 DNA is TGTGCCAGCAGCGGGGGCGGGGGCTACGAGCAGTACTTC. As protein: CASSGGGGYEQYF.

V usage is TRBV6-5 and J usage is TRBJ2-5; D possibly corresponds to TRBD2 (5 bases). The CDR3 extends over 15 amino acids. Per the germline V gene, CDR1 is MNHEY and CDR2 is SVGAGI. Trimming took 8 bases from V and 5 from J, leaving 21 bases between them. The CDR3 nucleotides read TGTGCCAGCGCAGCGGCCAGTACCCGTCGGGAGACCCAGTACTTC. Translating gives CASAAASTRRETQYF.

The table lists this clone with a few counts. V is TRBV19 and J is TRBJ1-1; TRBD1 matches 9 bases. The germline V gene has CDR1 LNHDA and CDR2 SQIVND (reference sequence). The CDR3 sequence is 15 residues long. Trimming at V came to 5 bases and at J to 4 bases, leaving 8 bases not matched to a gene. CDR3: CASSSWTGETTEAFF. Here the CDR3 DNA reads TGTGCCAGTAGTTCGTGGACAGGGGAGACCACTGAAGCTTTCTTT.

This clone appeared a few times. The chain uses TRBV4-1 and TRBJ2-4; D possibly corresponds to TRBD2 (5 bases). The V end was cut by 1 base, the J end by 6 bases, with 25 bases between. Per germline, CDR1 MGHRA and CDR2 YSYEKL. This CDR3 region has 19 residues. The CDR3 spells CASSQGSLRGRSQPNIQYF. In nucleotides, the CDR3 is TGCGCCAGCAGCCAAGGTTCTTTACGGGGTCGGTCCCAGCCAAACATTCAGTACTTC.

The V call is TRBV9, the J call TRBJ1-2; 9 positions match TRBD1. CDR3 length: 13 amino acids. Germline values: CDR1 SGDLS, CDR2 YYNGEE. The ends lost 3 bases at V and 5 bases at J; junction bases unmatched: 2. In nucleotides, the CDR3 is TGTGCCAGCAGCGCACAGGGGGCGTATGGCTACACCTTC. Translating gives CASSAQGAYGYTF.